This T cell receptor (beta chain) is drawn from a study of control samples from healthy donors and cancer patients. Assay used: immunoSEQ multiplex PCR; TCRdb lists only in-frame clones, some missing. Found here are fewer than 65,000 clones, approximately 89% of them singletons; the top ten hold around 1.6%. This sequence originates from a man between 35 and 55 years old with colorectal cancer. Sequenced: PBMCs.

CDR3 in amino acids: CASSLVTGSTDTQYF. The CDR3 region has the DNA TGTGCCAGCAGCTTAGTTACGGGGAGCACAGATACGCAGTATTTT. V and J are TRBV7-2 and TRBJ2-3, with D possibly matching TRBD2 (5 bases). The CDR3 length is 15 residues. CDR1 and CDR2 from the germline V gene are SGHTA and FQGNSA. V gave up 1 base and J gave up 0 bases, with 8 bases separating them.